This T cell receptor beta chain stems from a study of T cell responses to AZD1222 COVID-19 vaccine. The protocol was immunoSEQ multiplex PCR, while the TCRdb copy is restricted to in-frame clones and leaves out a portion. This table has approximately 90,000 clones, over 85% appearing once. The germline CDR1 and CDR2 sequences are MNHEY and SVGAGI. The V gene lost 5 bases and the J gene lost 1 base, with 8 bases spanning the gap. The CDR3 totals 14 residues. The clonotype was recovered from an adult in good health. The chain uses TRBV6-5 and TRBJ2-2; D remains unclear. Sequenced here: peripheral blood, sampled on day 0 of AZD1222 vaccination. The CDR3: CASSKTKNTGELFF. The DNA for the CDR3 is TGTGCCAGCAGTAAGACAAAGAACACCGGGGAGCTGTTTTTT.